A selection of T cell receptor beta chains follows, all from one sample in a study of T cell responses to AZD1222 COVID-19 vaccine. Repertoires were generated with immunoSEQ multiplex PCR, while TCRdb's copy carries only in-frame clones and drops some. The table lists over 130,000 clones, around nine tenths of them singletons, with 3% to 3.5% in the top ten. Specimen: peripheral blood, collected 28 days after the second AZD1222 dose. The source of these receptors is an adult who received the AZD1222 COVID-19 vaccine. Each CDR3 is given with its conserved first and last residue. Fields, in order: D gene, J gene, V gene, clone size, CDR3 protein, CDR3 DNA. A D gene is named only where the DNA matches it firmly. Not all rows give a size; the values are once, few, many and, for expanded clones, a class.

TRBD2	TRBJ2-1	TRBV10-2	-	CASSESSGPYNEQFF	TGCGCCAGCAGTGAATCTAGCGGACCCTACAATGAGCAGTTCTTC
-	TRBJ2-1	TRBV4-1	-	CASSQGRNEQFF	TGCGCCAGCAGCCAAGGTCGGAATGAGCAGTTCTTC
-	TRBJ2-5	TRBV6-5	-	CASRETGQETQYF	TGTGCCAGCAGGGAGACAGGTCAAGAGACCCAGTACTTC
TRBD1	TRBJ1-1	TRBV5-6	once	CASSLVGTGTKTEAFF	TGTGCCAGCAGCTTGGTAGGGACAGGTACTAAGACTGAAGCTTTCTTT
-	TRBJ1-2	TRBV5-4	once	CASSPGEGYTF	TGTGCCAGCAGCCCAGGGGAGGGCTACACCTTC
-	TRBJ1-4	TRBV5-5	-	CASSAHKGREKLFF	TGTGCCAGCAGCGCACATAAAGGGAGGGAAAAACTGTTTTTT
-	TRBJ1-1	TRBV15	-	CATSRENPGLLNTEAFF	TGTGCCACCAGCAGAGAGAACCCAGGGCTTCTGAACACTGAAGCTTTCTTT
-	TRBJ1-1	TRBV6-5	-	CASSYSGKETEAFF	TGTGCCAGCAGTTACTCCGGGAAGGAAACTGAAGCTTTCTTT
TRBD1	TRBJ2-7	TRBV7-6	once	CASSLGGTGNRKQYF	TGTGCCAGCAGCTTAGGAGGGACAGGGAATCGCAAGCAGTACTTC
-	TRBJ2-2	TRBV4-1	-	CASSQDITGELFF	TGCGCCAGCAGCCAAGATATAACCGGGGAGCTGTTTTTT
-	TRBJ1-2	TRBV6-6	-	CASSLAGTGLDWDGYTF	TGTGCCAGCAGTCTGGCCGGGACGGGTCTTGATTGGGATGGCTACACCTTC
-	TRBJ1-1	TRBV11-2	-	CASSVEGGLGTEAFF	TGTGCCAGCAGCGTAGAGGGGGGATTAGGCACTGAAGCTTTCTTT
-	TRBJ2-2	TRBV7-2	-	CASSGGAGGELFF	TGTGCCAGCAGCGGTGGGGCGGGCGGGGAGCTGTTTTTT
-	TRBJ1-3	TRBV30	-	CAWGSSGNTIYF	TGTGCCTGGGGAAGCTCTGGAAACACCATATATTTT
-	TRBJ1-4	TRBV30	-	CAWSRRNEKLFF	TGTGCCTGGTCCAGGAGGAATGAAAAACTGTTTTTT
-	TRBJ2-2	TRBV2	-	CASRDWGAPSNTGELFF	TGTGCCAGCCGTGACTGGGGAGCCCCATCGAACACCGGGGAGCTGTTTTTT
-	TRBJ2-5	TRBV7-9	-	CASSFPQKQETQYF	TGTGCCAGCAGCTTCCCACAGAAGCAAGAGACCCAGTACTTC
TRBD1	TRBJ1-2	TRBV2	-	CASRPDRDPIYGYTF	TGTGCCAGCAGGCCCGACAGGGATCCTATCTATGGCTACACCTTC
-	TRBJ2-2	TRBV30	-	CAWGRTTGELFF	TGTGCCTGGGGGAGGACCACCGGGGAGCTGTTTTTT
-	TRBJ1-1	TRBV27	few	CASSPRRVIGTEAFF	TGTGCCAGCAGTCCTAGAAGGGTGATTGGCACTGAAGCTTTCTTT
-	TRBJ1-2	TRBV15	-	CATSRVGSSYYGYTF	TGTGCCACCAGCAGAGTAGGGTCCTCATACTATGGCTACACCTTC
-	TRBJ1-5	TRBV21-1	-	CASSVRGRDHNQPQHF	TGTGCCAGCAGCGTAAGAGGCCGGGACCACAATCAGCCCCAGCATTTT
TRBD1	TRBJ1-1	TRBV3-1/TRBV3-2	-	CASSPRQGGNTEAFF	TGTGCCAGCAGCCCACGACAGGGGGGGAACACTGAAGCTTTCTTT
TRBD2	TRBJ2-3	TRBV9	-	CASSPRLAGSRTDTQYF	TGTGCCAGCAGCCCACGACTAGCGGGGTCTCGGACAGATACGCAGTATTTT